The entry below gives a single TCR beta chain sequence along with its context. What it recognizes is unknown. Profiled with immunoSEQ multiplex PCR; TCRdb holds only in-frame clones, not every one. The data show over 400,000 clones, with around 96% seen just once and nearly 0.065% held by the top ten. The data stem from a study of shared clonotypes between healthy human individuals. Study in general: Each donor had three CD4 naive, three CD4 memory, two CD8 naive and one CD8 memory plate. Findings of the study overall: Large sequencing depth failed to make sorted-subset sequencing complete, rarefaction showed. The four-donor shared clonotypes exceeded non-shared clonotypes in generation probability, with non-shared ones scoring lower. Four donors had 4% to 5% of their naive CD4 clonotypes in common.

Per the germline V gene, CDR1 is MNHNS and CDR2 is SASEGT. CDR3 length equals 14 residues. V gave up 2 bases and J gave up 4 bases, with 11 bases separating them. The TCR originated in a woman in her thirties in good health. J is TRBJ1-1 and V is TRBV6-1; a weak D match, TRBD1 (5 bases). The sample taken for sequencing was naive CD4+ T cells sorted from blood. The sample's subset: CD45RA+ positively selected. CDR3 sequence: CASSERGDSTEAFF. CDR3 DNA sequence: TGTGCCAGCAGTGAACGAGGGGATAGCACTGAAGCTTTCTTT.